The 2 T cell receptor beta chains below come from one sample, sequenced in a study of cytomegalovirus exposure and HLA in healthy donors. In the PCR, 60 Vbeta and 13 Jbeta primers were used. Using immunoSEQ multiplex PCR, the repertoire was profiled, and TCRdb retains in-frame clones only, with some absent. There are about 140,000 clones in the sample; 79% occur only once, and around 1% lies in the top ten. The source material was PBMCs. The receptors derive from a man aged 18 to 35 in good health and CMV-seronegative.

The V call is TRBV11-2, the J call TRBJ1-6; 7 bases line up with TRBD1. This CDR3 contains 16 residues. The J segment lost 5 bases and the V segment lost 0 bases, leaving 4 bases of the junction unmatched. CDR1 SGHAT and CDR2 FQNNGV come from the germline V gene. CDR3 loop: CASSLDRQGDNSPLHF. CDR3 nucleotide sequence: TGTGCCAGCAGCTTAGATAGGCAGGGGGATAATTCACCCCTCCACTTT.

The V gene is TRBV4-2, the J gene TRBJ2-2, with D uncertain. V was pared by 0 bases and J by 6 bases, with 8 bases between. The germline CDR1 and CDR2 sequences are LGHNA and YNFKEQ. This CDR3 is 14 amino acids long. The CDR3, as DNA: TGTGCCAGCAGCCAAGAACGAGGCCCCGGGGAGCTGTTTTTT. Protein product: CASSQERGPGELFF.